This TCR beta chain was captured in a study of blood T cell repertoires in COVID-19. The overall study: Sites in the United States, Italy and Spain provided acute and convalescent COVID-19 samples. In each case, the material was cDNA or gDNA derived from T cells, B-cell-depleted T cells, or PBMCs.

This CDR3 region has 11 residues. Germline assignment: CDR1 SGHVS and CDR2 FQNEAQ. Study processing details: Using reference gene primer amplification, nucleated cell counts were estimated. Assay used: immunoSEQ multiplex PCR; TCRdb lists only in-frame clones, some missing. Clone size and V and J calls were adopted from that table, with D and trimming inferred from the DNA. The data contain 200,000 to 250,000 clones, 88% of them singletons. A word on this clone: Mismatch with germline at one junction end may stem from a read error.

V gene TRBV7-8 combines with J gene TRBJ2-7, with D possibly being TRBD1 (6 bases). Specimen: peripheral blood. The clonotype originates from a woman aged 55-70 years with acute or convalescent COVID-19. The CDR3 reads CASSSTGPSHF. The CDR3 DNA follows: TGTGCCAGCAGCTCCACAGGGCCATCGCACTTC.